This TCR beta chain was identified during a study of cytotoxic CD8 clonotypes in ibrutinib-treated CLL. Study overall: Following treatment for a median roughly 12 months, range 6 to 36, response samples were then taken. Study findings and constraints: Public clonotypes were seen rarely and were contracted or stable on treatment. Baseline values of clonality outstripped age-matched healthy donors and followed circulating CD8+ T-cell counts.

Trimming took 2 bases from V and 5 from J, leaving 9 bases between them. CDR3 size: 14 residues. Per the germline V gene, CDR1 is KGHSH and CDR2 is LQKENI. Deep sequencing aimed at 1 in 200,000 to 1 in 1 million T cells' resolution. Generated by immunoSEQ multiplex PCR, the TCRdb table keeps only in-frame clones and is missing some. This table holds 20,000 or so clones, about 85% found once. Remarks on this clone: Its target is unknown.

The chain employs TRBV18 and TRBJ2-2, with unresolved D. This TCR came from a human donor with chronic lymphocytic leukemia. The sequencing here drew on PBMCs, taken before ibrutinib treatment. The CDR3 protein is CASSPGVLTGELFF. The CDR3 nucleotides read TGTGCCAGCTCACCAGGGGTTCTAACCGGGGAGCTGTTTTTT.